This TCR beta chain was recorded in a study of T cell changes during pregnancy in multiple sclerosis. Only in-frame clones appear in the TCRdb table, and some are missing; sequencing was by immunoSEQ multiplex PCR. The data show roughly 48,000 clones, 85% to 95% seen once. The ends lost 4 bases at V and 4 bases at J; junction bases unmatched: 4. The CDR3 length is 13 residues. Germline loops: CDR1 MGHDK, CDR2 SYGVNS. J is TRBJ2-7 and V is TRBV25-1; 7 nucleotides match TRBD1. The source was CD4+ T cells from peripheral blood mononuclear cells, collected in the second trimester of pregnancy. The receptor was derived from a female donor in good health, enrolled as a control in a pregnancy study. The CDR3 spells CASSGGTDYEQYF. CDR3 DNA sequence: TGTGCCAGCAGTGGAGGGACAGATTACGAGCAGTACTTC.